These 10 T cell receptor beta chains were sequenced from one sample in a study of cytomegalovirus exposure and HLA in healthy donors. Both 60 Vbeta primers and 13 Jbeta primers went into the PCR. Sequencing used immunoSEQ multiplex PCR; TCRdb keeps in-frame clones, though not all of them. The sample records 95,000 to 150,000 clones, 15% to 19% being singletons. Sequencing used PBMCs. These receptors were obtained from a woman between 18 and 29 years old in good health and CMV-seronegative.

J is TRBJ2-1 and V is TRBV10-1, with D perhaps matching TRBD1 (6 bases). The V and J ends lost 9 bases and 9 bases respectively, with 12 bases between them. Germline V gene lookup returns CDR1 WNHNN and CDR2 SYGVQD (reference sequence). The CDR3 runs to 11 residues. CDR3 DNA: TGCGCCAGAGAACAGGGTGCTGAGCAGTTCTTC. Translation: CAREQGAEQFF.

This clone showed up just a few times. V usage is TRBV5-5 and J usage is TRBJ1-1; 9 positions match TRBD1. V was clipped by 3 bases and J by 1 base; unmatched bases: 1. The CDR3 runs to 14 residues. The germline V gene has CDR1 SGHKS and CDR2 YYEKEE (reference sequence). The CDR3 loop is CASSWGQGNTEAFF. In DNA form, the CDR3 reads TGTGCCAGCAGCTGGGGACAGGGGAACACTGAAGCTTTCTTT. The whole variable domain, filled in from reference TRBV5-5 and TRBJ1-1, reads DAGVTQSPTHLIKTRGQQVTLRCSPISGHKSVSWYQQVLGQGPQFIFQYYEKEERGRGNFPDRFSARQFPNYSSELNVNALLLGDSALYLCASSWGQGNTEAFFGQGTRLTVV.

V usage is TRBV7-2 and J usage is TRBJ1-1; no clear D. Germline lookup yields CDR1 SGHTA and CDR2 FQGNSA. The CDR3 has 13 amino acids. V was shortened by 1 base and J by 5 bases, with 8 bases between the two germline ends. The chain's CDR3 is CASSLETVTEAFF. The DNA of the CDR3 is TGTGCCAGCAGCTTAGAGACTGTGACTGAAGCTTTCTTT.

A few counts support this clone. The genes are TRBV15 and TRBJ2-5; TRBD2 aligns across 9 bases. The CDR3 consists of 16 residues. V gave up 0 bases and J gave up 5 bases; unmatched junction bases: 7. Germline CDR1 LNHNV, CDR2 YYDKDF (reference sequence). The DNA for the CDR3 is TGTGCCACCAGCAGAGATGCGGGGGGGCCGGGGGAGACCCAGTACTTC. Its protein is CATSRDAGGPGETQYF.

CDR3 protein: CASSLADRPYEQYF. The CDR3 DNA follows: TGTGCCAGCAGTTTGGCCGACAGGCCCTACGAGCAGTACTTC. The chain joins TRBV27 to TRBJ2-7; D is possibly TRBD1 (6 bases). V lost 3 bases and J lost 2, with 11 bases in between. Per the germline V gene, CDR1 is MNHEY and CDR2 is SMNVEV (reference sequence). The CDR3 has 14 residues.

The chain carries TRBV28 and TRBJ2-1, with D possibly TRBD1 on 5 matching bases. V was cut by 6 bases and J by 12 bases, with 12 bases left in between. The CDR3 runs 11 residues. Per the germline V gene, CDR1 is MDHEN and CDR2 is SYDVKM. The CDR3: CASSRSRVQFF. The CDR3 coding sequence is TGTGCCAGCAGCCGAAGCAGGGTGCAGTTCTTC.

A single count supports this clone. This sequence joins TRBV6-5 and TRBJ2-5, with 8 bases aligning to TRBD2. CDR1 is MNHEY, CDR2 SVGAGI, per germline. V shed 7 bases and J 4 bases; nucleotides not matched to a gene: 8. This CDR3 comprises 14 residues. The CDR3 DNA sequence: TGTGCCAGCACCTCTCCCGCGGGGGGAGAGACCCAGTACTTC. Translating gives CASTSPAGGETQYF.

The V and J genes are TRBV6-5 and TRBJ2-1; 11 bases align to TRBD2. This CDR3 contains 15 residues. With V trimmed by 6 bases and J by 6 bases, 7 bases remained unmatched. Germline CDR1 reads MNHEY; CDR2 reads SVGAGI. This chain's CDR3 is CASRFGTSGLNEQFF. The CDR3 DNA is TGTGCCAGCAGATTCGGGACTAGCGGCCTCAATGAGCAGTTCTTC.

The table lists this clone with a few counts. The rearrangement links TRBV4-1 to TRBJ1-6; 8 bases map to TRBD1. J gave up 10 bases and V 1 base, and 9 bases lay outside the gene matches. The CDR3 is made up of 16 amino acids. The germline V gene has CDR1 MGHRA and CDR2 YSYEKL. The CDR3 spells CASSQALDRGRSPLHF. CDR3 bases: TGCGCCAGCAGCCAAGCTTTAGACAGGGGACGGTCACCCCTCCACTTT.

V is TRBV30 and J is TRBJ1-2; D is unclear. The CDR3 has 11 amino acids. V was cut by 4 bases and J by 4 bases, with 7 bases left in between. Germline-derived CDR1 and CDR2 are GTSNPN and SVGIG (reference sequence). The CDR3 DNA reads as TGTGCCTGGACCTCCCTCTATGGCTACACCTTC. As protein: CAWTSLYGYTF.